A single T cell receptor beta chain is shown here with its context. V dropped 2 bases and J dropped 3 bases, with 12 bases sitting between them. Germline V CDR1 and CDR2: SGHRS, YFSETQ. The CDR3 spans 15 residues. The data originate from a study of control samples from healthy donors and cancer patients. Clones were sequenced by immunoSEQ multiplex PCR, and TCRdb holds only the in-frame ones, with some missing. Of approximately 170,000 clones in the sample, 90% were seen once. Material for sequencing was blood. V gene TRBV5-1 combines with J gene TRBJ1-5; D gene ambiguous. This sequence was found in a woman in her fifties or sixties in good health. CDR3 bases: TGCGCCAGCAGCTTCGAAGGAGGGCCCAATCAGCCCCAGCATTTT. Translated, it gives CASSFEGGPNQPQHF. Filled out from reference TRBV5-1 and TRBJ1-5, the complete variable domain reads KAGVTQTPRYLIKTRGQQVTLSCSPISGHRSVSWYQQTPGQGLQFLFEYFSETQRNKGNFPGRFSGRQFSNSRSEMNVSTLELGDSALYLCASSFEGGPNQPQHFGDGTRLSIL.